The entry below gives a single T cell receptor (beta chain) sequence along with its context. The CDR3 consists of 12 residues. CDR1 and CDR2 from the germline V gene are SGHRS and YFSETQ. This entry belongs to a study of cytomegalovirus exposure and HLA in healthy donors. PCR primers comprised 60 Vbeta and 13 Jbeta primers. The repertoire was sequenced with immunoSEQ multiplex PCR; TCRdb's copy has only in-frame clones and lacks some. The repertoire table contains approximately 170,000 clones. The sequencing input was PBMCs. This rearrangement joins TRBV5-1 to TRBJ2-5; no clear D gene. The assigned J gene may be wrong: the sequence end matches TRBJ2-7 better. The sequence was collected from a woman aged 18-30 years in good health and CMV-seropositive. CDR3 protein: CASSSPSYEQYF. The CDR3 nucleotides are TGCGCCAGCAGTTCACCCTCCTACGAGCAGTACTTC.